The clone carrying this T cell receptor (beta chain) was found a few times. Its antigen is unidentified. The libraries were made with immunoSEQ version 4 in survey mode. The assay was immunoSEQ multiplex PCR, and TCRdb's table has in-frame clones only and misses some. The data contain 38,000 or so clones, more than 70% of them singletons. This entry is derived from a study of persistence of HIV-infected CD4 T cells. Study-wide points: TCRbeta richness was lower in CMV- and Gag-responding cells than in anti-CD3/anti-CD28-responding cells.

The junction had 7 bases not matched to a gene; V was cut back by 3 bases and J by 6 bases. Germline V gives CDR1 SNHLY, CDR2 FYNNEI. The CDR3 covers 14 residues. An overlapping HIV-1 Gag peptide pool stimulated these cells at approximately 0.91 ug/peptide/mL. Sorted nonresponding memory CD4+ T cells were CD40L-negative, CD69-negative, CD45RO-high. The V call is TRBV2, the J call TRBJ2-7; 8 bases align to TRBD2. The source was cultured CD4+ T cells from PBMCs, collected from a patient who received antiretroviral therapy. The source of this sequence is an adult with HIV. The donor label of this sample is uncertain. Here the CDR3 reads CASSESGGSLEQYF. The CDR3 DNA sequence: TGTGCCAGCAGTGAGAGCGGGGGTTCTCTCGAGCAGTACTTC.